One and the same sample provided the 24 T cell receptor beta chains below, sequenced in a study of blood T cells in healthy people across ages. Sample-barcoded 5' priming and a J-beta primer mix drove a second PCR of roughly 6 to 12 cycles. Using its own MiXCR run on the 5' RACE reads, TCRdb lists one record per CDR3 protein. This table holds roughly 1.5 million distinct CDR3 sequences, approximately 43% found once. Sequences were obtained from blood. Source of these receptors: a woman aged 18-30 years in good health.

The gene calls are TRBV20-1 and TRBJ2-5, with D unresolved. Germline CDR1 is DFQATT and CDR2 is SNEGSKA (reference sequence). The CDR3 has 13 amino acids. Deletions cut 0 bases from V and 4 bases from J, with 9 bases between. CDR3 sequence (DNA): TGCAGTGCTAGAGATATAGGCCGAGAGACCCAGTACTTC. Protein: CSARDIGRETQYF.

J is TRBJ2-1 and V is TRBV15; tentatively, D is TRBD1 (7 bases). Trimming removed 0 bases from V and 2 bases from J, with 11 bases in between. The CDR3 has 16 residues. The germline V gene encodes CDR1 LNHNV and CDR2 YYDKDF (reference sequence). This chain's CDR3 is CATSREPGGPYNEQFF. The CDR3 DNA is TGTGCCACCAGCAGAGAGCCAGGGGGGCCCTACAATGAGCAGTTCTTC.

This chain uses TRBV11-2 with TRBJ2-7; possible D gene TRBD1, 6 bases. From germline, CDR1 is SGHAT and CDR2 FQNNGV. This CDR3 has 17 amino acids. The ends were cut back, 5 bases at V and 7 bases at J, with 27 bases in the middle. In DNA form, the CDR3 reads TGTGCCAGCAGCCCTAGGAGACAGGCCCCCTCCTACAATGAGCAGTACTTC. Protein: CASSPRRQAPSYNEQYF.

This clonotype has a handful of counts. The CDR3 protein is CASSESSGGGTDTQYF. The CDR3 DNA reads TGTGCCAGCAGCGAATCTAGCGGGGGCGGCACAGATACGCAGTATTTT. The chain recombines TRBV9 with TRBJ2-3; 10 bases map to TRBD2. V lost 3 bases to trimming and J lost 1 base; unmatched junction nucleotides: 5. CDR3 size: 16 residues. From germline, CDR1 is SGDLS and CDR2 YYNGEE.

The chain is built from TRBV27 and TRBJ2-7; no clear D gene. This CDR3 has 13 residues. Trimming left V 3 bases short and J 0 bases short, with 6 bases between. Germline CDR1 and CDR2: MNHEY and SMNVEV (reference sequence). This chain's CDR3 is CASSFRPSYEQYF. The CDR3 DNA reads TGTGCCAGCAGTTTTCGGCCCTCCTACGAGCAGTACTTC.

This clonotype was found a few times. This chain joins TRBV2 and TRBJ2-3; TRBD1 matches at 12 bases. Unmatched junction bases numbered 16, after V lost 6 bases and J lost 0 bases. The germline V gene encodes CDR1 SNHLY and CDR2 FYNNEI. The CDR3 covers 20 residues. CDR3 sequence: CASRPGTGGASATSTDTQYF. The CDR3, as DNA: TGTGCCAGCAGGCCCGGGACAGGGGGCGCGTCGGCTACTAGCACAGATACGCAGTATTTT. Filled out from reference TRBV2 and TRBJ2-3, the complete variable domain reads EPEVTQTPSHQVTQMGQEVILRCVPISNHLYFYWYRQILGQKVEFLVSFYNNEISEKSEIFDDQFSVERPDGSNFTLKIRSTKLEDSAMYFCASRPGTGGASATSTDTQYFGPGTRLTVL.

The chain has TRBV6-5 and TRBJ1-4; D unresolved. The CDR3 totals 14 residues. Between the trimmed V and J ends, which lost 0 bases and 10 bases, there was a span of 12 bases. Germline values: CDR1 MNHEY, CDR2 SVGAGI. Written as DNA, the CDR3 is TGTGCCAGCAGTTACTCCTCTCCGGGCAGAAAACTGTTTTTT. Translated: CASSYSSPGRKLFF.

The J gene is TRBJ1-5, the V gene TRBV18; D ambiguous. Germline values: CDR1 KGHSH, CDR2 LQKENI. The length of the CDR3 is 14 residues. V lost 1 base and J lost 6, with 10 bases in between. CDR3 in amino acids: CASSPQKEGQPQHF. CDR3 bases: TGTGCCAGCTCACCACAGAAGGAGGGTCAGCCCCAGCATTTT.

In this sample, this clonotype turned up a few times. The chain combines TRBV11-2 with TRBJ1-5; TRBD1 is a possible D gene (6 bases). This CDR3 spans 13 amino acids. Per the germline V gene, CDR1 is SGHAT and CDR2 is FQNNGV. Trimming removed 10 bases at V and 0 bases at J, with 10 bases between. CDR3 in amino acids: CATRGDSNQPQHF. The CDR3 DNA reads as TGTGCCACCAGGGGAGATAGCAATCAGCCCCAGCATTTT.

V gene TRBV7-9 combines with J gene TRBJ2-1; D is uncertain. CDR3 length: 13 amino acids. Per germline, CDR1 SEHNR and CDR2 FQNEAQ (reference sequence). Trimming stripped 5 bases from V and 6 bases from J, with 11 bases between. CDR3 sequence reads: CASSPLKSNEQFF. CDR3 sequence (DNA): TGTGCCAGCAGCCCGCTGAAGTCCAATGAGCAGTTCTTC.

The rearrangement uses TRBV2 and TRBJ2-1; 9 bases agree with TRBD1. Germline CDR1 SNHLY, CDR2 FYNNEI. This CDR3 comprises 12 residues. V lost 8 bases, J lost 9 bases, and 5 bases stayed unmatched. In DNA, the CDR3 is TGTGCCAGCCCGGGACAGGGTAGTGAGCAGTTCTTC. Amino acid sequence: CASPGQGSEQFF.

The chain links TRBV20-1 to TRBJ2-3, with D perhaps TRBD1 or TRBD2 (5 bases each). The CDR3 extends over 13 amino acids. CDR1 is DFQATT and CDR2 is SNEGSKA in the germline V gene (reference sequence). Trimming took 7 bases from V and 4 from J, leaving 15 bases between them. The CDR3 DNA reads TGCAGTGTTCCGGGACGTCCAGCAGATACGCAGTATTTT. It specifies CSVPGRPADTQYF.

CDR3 sequence reads: CSADETSGTFTDTQYF. The CDR3 DNA reads TGCAGTGCCGACGAGACCTCCGGGACTTTTACAGATACGCAGTATTTT. The chain joins TRBV20-1 to TRBJ2-3, with D maybe TRBD2 (6 bases). The V and J ends lost 6 bases and 3 bases respectively, with 22 bases between them. Germline V gene lookup returns CDR1 DFQATT and CDR2 SNEGSKA (reference sequence). This CDR3 contains 16 residues.

This clonotype was seen only once. The rearrangement joins TRBV10-3 to TRBJ1-1; unclear D gene. Germline V gene data show CDR1 as ENHRY and CDR2 as SYGVKD. The V end lost 8 bases, the J end lost 6 bases, and 16 bases lay between the germline ends. There are 13 residues in the CDR3. The CDR3 bases are TGTGCCATCCGGGGAGGATCGGGTGCTGAAGCTTTCTTT. Translating it yields CAIRGGSGAEAFF.

This chain joins TRBV7-2 and TRBJ2-3, with D perhaps matching TRBD1 (5 bases). With 1 base removed from V and 12 bases from J, the gap between germline ends came to 8 bases. CDR1 and CDR2 from the germline V gene are SGHTA and FQGNSA. CDR3 length: 11 amino acids. CDR3 sequence reads: CASSLGGHQYF. The CDR3 DNA reads TGTGCCAGCAGCTTAGGTGGACACCAGTATTTT.

This chain connects TRBV5-1 to TRBJ1-1, with 10 bases that match TRBD1. V lost 5 bases to trimming and J lost 4 bases; unmatched junction nucleotides: 14. The CDR3 consists of 17 residues. Germline CDR1 is SGHRS and CDR2 is YFSETQ. CDR3 amino acids: CASRPGTGVWMITEAFF. DNA of the CDR3: TGCGCCAGCAGACCCGGGACAGGGGTCTGGATGATCACTGAAGCTTTCTTT.

This chain joins TRBV20-1 and TRBJ2-3; 7 bases are shared with TRBD2. CDR3 length equals 13 residues. Trimming cost V 8 bases and J 1 base; bases outside gene matches: 6. The V gene's germline CDR1 is DFQATT and CDR2 SNEGSKA (reference sequence). The CDR3 sequence is CSPMAGGTDTQYF. As DNA, the CDR3 is TGCAGTCCTATGGCGGGAGGCACAGATACGCAGTATTTT.

This rearrangement joins TRBV2 to TRBJ1-1; D ambiguous. The CDR3 runs to 12 residues. V was shortened by 11 bases and J by 1 base, with 11 bases between the two germline ends. Per germline, CDR1 SNHLY and CDR2 FYNNEI. The CDR3 region is CAASPWNTEAFF. The CDR3 DNA reads TGTGCCGCCTCACCCTGGAACACTGAAGCTTTCTTT.

The chain is built from TRBV19 and TRBJ2-2, with 9 bases matching TRBD2. Germline values: CDR1 LNHDA, CDR2 SQIVND (reference sequence). The trim removed 5 bases at V and 5 bases at J, leaving 6 bases unmatched. The CDR3 contains 15 residues. The CDR3 region is CASSPPGLATGELFF. CDR3 coding DNA: TGTGCCAGTAGTCCTCCGGGACTAGCAACCGGGGAGCTGTTTTTT.

This sequence joins TRBV7-2 and TRBJ2-5; D unclear. Trimming shortened V by 5 bases and J by 0 bases, and 7 bases separated the two germline ends. CDR3 length equals 13 residues. Germline values: CDR1 SGHTA, CDR2 FQGNSA. Here the CDR3 reads CASSHPYQETQYF. The DNA of the CDR3 is TGTGCCAGCAGCCACCCGTACCAAGAGACCCAGTACTTC. Complete variable domain (other parts from reference TRBV7-2 and TRBJ2-5): GAGVSQSPSNKVTEKGKDVELRCDPISGHTALYWYRQSLGQGLEFLIYFQGNSAPDKSGLPSDRFSAERTGGSVSTLTIQRTQQEDSAVYLCASSHPYQETQYFGPGTRLLVL.

This clonotype has more than one count but fewer than ten. The gene calls are TRBV5-1 and TRBJ2-3, with D perhaps matching TRBD1 (5 bases). V lost 5 bases to trimming and J lost 0 bases, with 13 bases between them. From germline, CDR1 is SGHRS and CDR2 YFSETQ. The CDR3 sequence is 15 residues long. Here the CDR3 DNA reads TGCGCCAGCAGAGCCCCAGGGTCTAGCACAGATACGCAGTATTTT. Its protein is CASRAPGSSTDTQYF.

As concerns this clonotype: A read error may produce the germline difference seen at one junction end. The chain is built from TRBV25-1 and TRBJ1-2; 7 nucleotides agree with TRBD1. This CDR3 region has 15 residues. CDR1 is MGHDK and CDR2 is SYGVNS in the germline V gene. CDR3 residues: CTSSEGDRSSAGYTF. The CDR3 DNA reads TGTACCAGCAGTGAGGGGGACAGATCTTCTGCTGGCTACACCTTC.

The chain couples TRBV4-3 to TRBJ2-7; TRBD2 matches at 9 bases. The CDR3 covers 16 residues. Trimming took 2 bases from V and 5 from J; bases not matched to a gene: 10. Looked up from germline, CDR1 is LGHNA and CDR2 is YSLEER. The CDR3 coding sequence is TGCGCCAGCAGCCAATCATACCAGCGGGGGGTGGACGAGCAGTACTTC. This translates into CASSQSYQRGVDEQYF.

This clonotype was counted a few times. This chain links TRBV4-3 with TRBJ2-3; no clear D gene. V lost 0 bases and J lost 1, with 14 bases in between. Germline loops: CDR1 LGHNA, CDR2 YSLEER. The CDR3 consists of 17 residues. The CDR3 loop is CASSQEAPLWGTDTQYF. The CDR3, as DNA: TGCGCCAGCAGCCAAGAGGCGCCCTTGTGGGGCACAGATACGCAGTATTTT.